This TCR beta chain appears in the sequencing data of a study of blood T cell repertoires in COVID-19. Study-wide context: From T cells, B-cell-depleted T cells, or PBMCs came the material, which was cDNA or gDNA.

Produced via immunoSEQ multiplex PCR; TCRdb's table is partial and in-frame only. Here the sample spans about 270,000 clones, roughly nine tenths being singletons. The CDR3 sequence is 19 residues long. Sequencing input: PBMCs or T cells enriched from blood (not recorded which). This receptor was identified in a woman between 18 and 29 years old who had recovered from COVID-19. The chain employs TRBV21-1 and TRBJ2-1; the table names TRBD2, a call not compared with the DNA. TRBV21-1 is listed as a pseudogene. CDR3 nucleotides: TGTGCCAGCAGCCCCCCCGGGACTAGCGGGGGCCGCTCCTACAATGAGCAGTTCTTC. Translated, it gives CASSPPGTSGGRSYNEQFF.